Listed below are T cell receptor beta chains from one sample, sequenced in a study of T cell repertoires in cytomegalovirus infection. Their recognized antigens are unknown. TCRdb fed the reads into MiXCR, producing one record per CDR3 protein. The top ten clones hold over 13% of a sample with fewer than 1,000,000 distinct CDR3 sequences, around 32% of them seen once. Sequenced here: cultured CD8+ T cells from PBMCs, sampled from culture after CMV antigen stimulation. All receptors derive from a human donor in good health (CMV status not recorded). Some clones in this sample may be carry-over from other donors' samples. Both conserved end residues are part of each CDR3. A D gene is named only where the DNA matches it firmly. Expanded clones get a size class; other rows say once, few or many, or leave the size out.

CDR3nt,CDR3aa,abundance,d_gene,v_gene,j_gene
TGTGCCAGCAGACTAGCGGGGGGTCTATTCACAGATACGCAGTATTTT,CASRLAGGLFTDTQYF,few,TRBD2,TRBV27,TRBJ2-3
TGTGCCAGCAGTGAATACCATGGAAGCTTGGACTATGGCTACACCTTC,CASSEYHGSLDYGYTF,many,NA,TRBV6-1,TRBJ1-2
TGTGCCAGCAGCTGGACTGGCAATGAGCAGTTCTTC,CASSWTGNEQFF,many,NA,TRBV27,TRBJ2-1
TGTGTCAGCAGTGAAGCCGACTATAGCAATCAGCCCCAGCATTTT,CVSSEADYSNQPQHF,NA,NA,TRBV2,TRBJ1-5
TGTGCCAGCAGTTACCTCCGGACTAGTCAAGAGACCCAGTACTTC,CASSYLRTSQETQYF,many,TRBD2,TRBV6-2/TRBV6-3,TRBJ2-5
TGTGCCAGCAGCCCCGGGCCCCCTGAAGAAGCTTTCTTT,CASSPGPPEEAFF,NA,NA,TRBV6-2/TRBV6-3,TRBJ1-1
TGTGTCAGCAGCTTTGATCCAGCGGGACTACAGTACTTC,CVSSFDPAGLQYF,NA,TRBD2,TRBV7-6,TRBJ2-7
TGTGCCAGCAGTGAGACGGTCAGTAATAATTCACCCCTCCACTTT,CASSETVSNNSPLHF,NA,NA,TRBV2,TRBJ1-6
TGCAGCGCTAGCGGGGGATGGACAGATACGCAGTATTTT,CSASGGWTDTQYF,few,TRBD2,TRBV29-1,TRBJ2-3
TGTGCCACCAGCAGAGTAGTGCGGGGGAACACTGAAGCTTTCTTT,CATSRVVRGNTEAFF,NA,NA,TRBV15,TRBJ1-1
TGTGCCAGTAGCTTCGAGGGACGAAGGTCTGAAGCTTTCTTT,CASSFEGRRSEAFF,few,NA,TRBV19,TRBJ1-1
TGTGCCAGCAGCCCGGGCATAGTGGCAGCCCGGGGTGAGCAGTTCTTC,CASSPGIVAARGEQFF,NA,NA,TRBV5-4,TRBJ2-1
TGTGCCAGCAGCGACGGAGGGGCCGAATACGAGCAGTACTTC,CASSDGGAEYEQYF,few,NA,TRBV7-8,TRBJ2-7
TGTGCCAGCAGTTACTCCGACAGGGGGGATTACAATGAGCAGTTCTTC,CASSYSDRGDYNEQFF,many,TRBD1,TRBV6-2/TRBV6-3,TRBJ2-1
TGCAGCGTTGAACTTCCCGGCCAATCGGCCTACGAGCAGTACTTC,CSVELPGQSAYEQYF,NA,NA,TRBV29-1,TRBJ2-7
TGCGCCAGCAGCCAAGAGTTTAGCGGGGGAAAGAATGAGCAGTTCTTC,CASSQEFSGGKNEQFF,few,TRBD2,TRBV4-1,TRBJ2-1
TGCAGCGTTGGAGAGGAACCGGGACACTGGAACACCGGGGAGCTGTTTTTT,CSVGEEPGHWNTGELFF,few,NA,TRBV29-1,TRBJ2-2
TGTGCCAGCAGCTCCGGCACAGGCCTGGTGGGCTACACCTTC,CASSSGTGLVGYTF,few,NA,TRBV7-6,TRBJ1-2
TGTGCCAGCGGACACGGGGAGCTGTTTTTT,CASGHGELFF,few,NA,TRBV6-5,TRBJ2-2
TGCGCCAGCAGCTTGGAGGGGATAGGAACTAATGAAAAACTGTTTTTT,CASSLEGIGTNEKLFF,NA,NA,TRBV5-1,TRBJ1-4
TGTGCCAGCAGCTTGGGCGGGGCAATCCAAGAGACCCAGTACTTC,CASSLGGAIQETQYF,many,NA,TRBV7-2,TRBJ2-5
TGCAGTGCTAGAGTACAAGAGGGTCCAGAGACCCAGTACTTC,CSARVQEGPETQYF,NA,NA,TRBV20-1,TRBJ2-5
TGTGCCAGTAGTATCACAGGCAACCAATACAATGAGCAGTTCTTC,CASSITGNQYNEQFF,NA,NA,TRBV19,TRBJ2-1
TGTGCCAGCAGCAGACCTAGCGGGGGCCCCAGCACAGATACGCAGTATTTT,CASSRPSGGPSTDTQYF,many,TRBD2,TRBV7-2,TRBJ2-3
TGTGCCAGCAGCTTAAAAATTGGGCTACCGGGGGGAAATGAGCAGTTCTTC,CASSLKIGLPGGNEQFF,few,TRBD2,TRBV7-9,TRBJ2-1
TGTGCCAGCAGCTCCCCCCGCGGTGAGGAACTGTTTTTT,CASSSPRGEELFF,NA,NA,TRBV7-9,TRBJ1-4
TGTGCCAGTAGTATGGGACAGGGCGTAACTAATGAAAAACTGTTTTTT,CASSMGQGVTNEKLFF,NA,TRBD1,TRBV19,TRBJ1-4
TGTGCCAGCAGCTTAGGCGGCAGGGCGGAGACCCAGTACTTC,CASSLGGRAETQYF,many,NA,TRBV7-4,TRBJ2-5
TGTGCCATCAGTGAGTCCGGATGGGGGGGTGATGGCACTGAAGCTTTCTTT,CAISESGWGGDGTEAFF,NA,NA,TRBV10-3,TRBJ1-1
TGTGCCAGCACCTTCACGGGGAGGCACAATGAGCAGTTCTTC,CASTFTGRHNEQFF,NA,NA,TRBV7-9,TRBJ2-1
TGTGCCAGCAGTTTATCTCGGGACCATGAGCAGTTCTTC,CASSLSRDHEQFF,NA,NA,TRBV27,TRBJ2-1
TGTGCCAGCAGTGATCCACCGGGACAGGGGACCTACGAGCAGTACTTC,CASSDPPGQGTYEQYF,NA,TRBD1,TRBV25-1,TRBJ2-7
TGCAGTGCTACGACTAGCGGGGGGTTAGATACGCAGTATTTT,CSATTSGGLDTQYF,NA,TRBD2,TRBV20-1,TRBJ2-3
TGCAGCGTTGAAGACCCCAAGTCGGGGGTTTTAGAGCAGTACTTC,CSVEDPKSGVLEQYF,NA,NA,TRBV29-1,TRBJ2-7
TGTGCCAGCAGTTACCGCCTTGGAGGCTACAATGAGCAGTTCTTC,CASSYRLGGYNEQFF,NA,NA,TRBV6-2/TRBV6-3,TRBJ2-1
TGTGCCAGCAGCTTATCGACAACAAACTATGGCTACACCTTC,CASSLSTTNYGYTF,few,NA,TRBV7-9,TRBJ1-2
TGTGCCAATAGTGTAACAGGGGGCCGTGATGAAGCTTTCTTT,CANSVTGGRDEAFF,NA,TRBD1,TRBV19,TRBJ1-1
TGTGCCAGCAGCACCCTAGCGGGGGCCTCGCGGGAGCAGTTCTTC,CASSTLAGASREQFF,NA,TRBD2,TRBV9,TRBJ2-1
TGTGCCAGCAGCCTCCTCTTAAAGGGGGCGCTTGGAACTAATGAAAAACTGTTTTTT,CASSLLLKGALGTNEKLFF,many,TRBD1,TRBV7-2,TRBJ1-4
TGTGCCAGCAGCCAATGGCAAGCATCCACAGATACGCAGTATTTT,CASSQWQASTDTQYF,few,NA,TRBV7-9,TRBJ2-3
TGCGCCAGCAGCCTCCAGCCGGGACCACCCACAGATACGCAGTATTTT,CASSLQPGPPTDTQYF,once,NA,TRBV4-1,TRBJ2-3